These 7 T cell receptor beta chains were sequenced from one sample in a study of blood T cell repertoires in COVID-19. The assay was immunoSEQ multiplex PCR, and TCRdb's table has in-frame clones only and misses some. The data show under 150,000 clones, 80% to 90% seen once. The sample was peripheral blood. The source is a woman aged 55 to 70 with COVID-19, enrolled during active disease.

The chain combines TRBV30 with TRBJ2-3; TRBD1 might be the D (7 bases). Looked up from germline, CDR1 is GTSNPN and CDR2 is SVGIG (reference sequence). The CDR3 has 13 residues. V was trimmed by 6 bases and J by 2 bases, leaving 12 bases between them. This chain's CDR3 is CACSRGDTDTQYF. For the CDR3, the DNA is TGTGCCTGCAGCAGGGGGGACACAGATACGCAGTATTTT.

This rearrangement joins TRBV3-1 (or the pseudogene TRBV3-2) to TRBJ2-2; 11 nucleotides line up with TRBD1. The ends lost 4 bases at V and 5 bases at J; junction bases unmatched: 6. The CDR3 runs to 16 residues. CDR1 is LGHDT and CDR2 is YNNKEL in the germline V gene (reference sequence). The CDR3 loop is CASSRGTGGSTGELFF. CDR3 coding DNA: TGTGCCAGCAGCCGTGGGACAGGGGGTAGTACCGGGGAGCTGTTTTTT.

The count of this clone is one. This chain uses TRBV7-2 with TRBJ1-6; possibly TRBD1 for D (5 bases). The CDR3 is 15 residues long. Trimming pared 1 base from V and 5 bases from J, leaving 9 bases between. Germline V gene lookup returns CDR1 SGHTA and CDR2 FQGNSA. The CDR3 loop reads CASSLVWGHNSPLHF. The DNA of the CDR3 is TGTGCCAGCAGCTTAGTTTGGGGCCATAATTCACCCCTCCACTTT.

The rearrangement joins TRBV5-1 to TRBJ2-5; D uncertain. Germline values: CDR1 SGHRS, CDR2 YFSETQ. The CDR3 runs to 14 residues. The ends were cut back, 0 bases at V and 2 bases at J, with 8 bases in the middle. The CDR3 is CASSLGGSQETQYF. The CDR3 DNA is TGCGCCAGCAGCTTGGGTGGTAGTCAAGAGACCCAGTACTTC.

This clone was detected once. V usage is TRBV5-1 and J usage is TRBJ2-7; D remains ambiguous. Germline lookup yields CDR1 SGHRS and CDR2 YFSETQ. The germline V and J ends were trimmed by 4 bases and 1 base, with 9 bases remaining between them. CDR3 length: 13 amino acids. The CDR3 region is CASSLQFSYEQYF. The CDR3, as DNA: TGCGCCAGCAGCCTACAGTTTTCCTACGAGCAGTACTTC.

This clone has just a few counts. The V gene is TRBV19, the J gene TRBJ1-3; D call uncertain. Germline CDR1 is LNHDA and CDR2 is SQIVND (reference sequence). The CDR3 has 14 residues. V lost 3 bases and J 0 bases, leaving 6 bases between the germline ends. Written as DNA, the CDR3 is TGTGCCAGTAGTATGTACAGCTCTGGAAACACCATATATTTT. Its protein is CASSMYSSGNTIYF.

The chain combines TRBV27 with TRBJ1-1, with a possible D match to TRBD1 (6 bases). V was shortened by 5 bases and J by 3 bases, with 22 bases between the two germline ends. This CDR3 has 17 residues. Germline V gene data show CDR1 as MNHEY and CDR2 as SMNVEV (reference sequence). CDR3 bases: TGTGCCAGCAGTCCCGACAGGATGTGGGTTTCGGACACTGAAGCTTTCTTT. Protein product: CASSPDRMWVSDTEAFF.